This TCR beta chain comes out of a study of shared clonotypes between healthy human individuals. Study information: Each donor's CD8 memory used one plate, CD8 naive two, each CD4 subset three.

Replicate sorted-subset PCRs were loaded with around 200 ng DNA, tens of thousands of T cell genomes. In the study's own analysis: ImmunoSEQ sequences covered only the junction and lacked quality scores; filtering therefore differed. Clones were read by immunoSEQ multiplex PCR, and TCRdb kept only the in-frame ones, dropping some. V and J calls and clone size are those listed in that table; D and trimming were worked out from the DNA. The table includes about 1.4 million clones, roughly 95% detected once. The CDR3 is 15 residues long. The germline gives CDR1 MDHEN, CDR2 SYDVKM. The V and J ends lost 1 base and 5 bases, in that order; junction bases with no gene match: 5. Partitioning of CD4+ cells yielded a CD45RA+ naive subset and a CD45RA-negative memory subset.

The chain has TRBV28 and TRBJ2-7, with TRBD1 matching 10 bases. The sequencing input was naive CD4+ T cells sorted from blood. Subset here: CD45RA+ positively selected. The clonotype originates from a man under 40 in good health. The CDR3 region is CASSLSGQGRHEQYF. The CDR3 bases are TGTGCCAGCAGTTTATCGGGACAGGGGCGACACGAGCAGTACTTC.